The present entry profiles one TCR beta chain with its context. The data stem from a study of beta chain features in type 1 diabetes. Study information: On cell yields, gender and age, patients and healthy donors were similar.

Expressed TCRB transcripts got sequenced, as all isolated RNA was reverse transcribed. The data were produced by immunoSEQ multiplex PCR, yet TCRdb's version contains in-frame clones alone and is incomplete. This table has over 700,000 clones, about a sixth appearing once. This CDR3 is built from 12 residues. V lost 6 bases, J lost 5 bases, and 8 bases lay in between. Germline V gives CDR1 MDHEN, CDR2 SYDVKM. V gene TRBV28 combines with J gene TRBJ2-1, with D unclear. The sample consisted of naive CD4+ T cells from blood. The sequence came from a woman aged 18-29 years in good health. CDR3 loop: CASSLAHNEQFF. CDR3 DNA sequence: TGTGCCAGCAGCCTCGCACACAATGAGCAGTTCTTC.